One and the same sample provided the 29 T cell receptor beta chains below, sequenced in a study of cytomegalovirus exposure and HLA in healthy donors (dated by TCRdb to 2017 to 2019). Libraries were built with the immunoSEQ multiplex PCR assay. The multiplex PCR relied on a mix of 60 forward primers for TCR Vbeta segments and 13 reverse primers for TCR Jbeta segments. Drawn from immuneACCESS, this table holds only the in-frame rearrangements with V and J called that TCRdb kept. Clones are partly lost; checked studies trace under half to an unresolved V gene and leave the rest unexplained. This sample has more than 95,000 clones in its table, and about 84% of those were observed once. Less than 4.5% of the sample is in the top ten clones. The material sequenced was PBMCs. The receptors derive from a man aged 40-55 years in good health and CMV-seronegative.

This chain uses TRBV7-2 with TRBJ2-7; D is possibly TRBD2 (5 bases). The CDR3 contains 13 residues. The germline V gene encodes CDR1 SGHTA and CDR2 FQGNSA. Trimming left V 5 bases short and J 2 bases short, with 10 bases between. CDR3 nucleotide sequence: TGTGCCAGCAGCAGTAGCGTTACCTACGAGCAGTACTTC. Its protein is CASSSSVTYEQYF.

The V call is TRBV7-2, the J call TRBJ2-5, with TRBD1 as a possible D gene (6 bases). Germline-derived CDR1 and CDR2 are SGHTA and FQGNSA. The CDR3 runs 15 residues. With 4 bases removed from V and 3 bases from J, the gap between germline ends came to 15 bases. The CDR3 nucleotides read TGTGCCAGCAGCTCAAGGGCTGGGGGCGAAGAGACCCAGTACTTC. Its protein product is CASSSRAGGEETQYF. Combining the CDR3 with reference TRBV7-2 and TRBJ2-5 gives the whole variable domain GAGVSQSPSNKVTEKGKDVELRCDPISGHTALYWYRQSLGQGLEFLIYFQGNSAPDKSGLPSDRFSAERTGGSVSTLTIQRTQQEDSAVYLCASSSRAGGEETQYFGPGTRLLVL.

The chain recombines TRBV2 with TRBJ1-3; D remains ambiguous. This CDR3 is 14 amino acids long. Germline CDR1 is SNHLY and CDR2 is FYNNEI. V lost 4 bases to trimming and J lost 1 base, with 8 bases between them. The CDR3 region has the DNA TGTGCCAGCAGTGTAATTCGTTCTGGAAACACCATATATTTT. Encoded protein: CASSVIRSGNTIYF.

Here the CDR3 reads CATSSPRTGFNEKLFF. The CDR3 DNA reads TGTGCCACCAGCAGTCCTAGGACAGGGTTTAATGAAAAACTGTTTTTT. This chain uses TRBV15 with TRBJ1-4, with TRBD1 matching 8 bases. CDR1 and CDR2 (germline): LNHNV, YYDKDF (reference sequence). V was clipped by 3 bases and J by 4 bases; unmatched bases: 7. This CDR3 comprises 16 residues.

The rearrangement uses TRBV14 and TRBJ2-3; TRBD1 matches 7 bases. The CDR3 has 17 amino acids. After removal of 3 bases from V and 2 bases from J, the junction contained 11 bases not matched to a gene. Germline assignment: CDR1 SGHDN and CDR2 FVKESK. CDR3 sequence reads: CASSQRTGLVDTDTQYF. In nucleotides, the CDR3 is TGTGCCAGCAGCCAGAGGACAGGCCTGGTGGACACAGATACGCAGTATTTT.

This clone was counted a few times. The chain recombines TRBV7-3 with TRBJ1-1; the D gene is possibly TRBD1 (6 bases). The CDR3 length is 14 residues. Germline loops: CDR1 SGHTA, CDR2 FQGTGA. Trimming pared 5 bases from V and 3 bases from J, leaving 13 bases between. CDR3 nucleotide sequence: TGTGCCAGCAGCGCGCAGGGGAAGCACACTGAAGCTTTCTTT. Translated, it gives CASSAQGKHTEAFF.

J is TRBJ1-4 and V is TRBV10-3; D is unclear. Trimming pared 7 bases from V and 6 bases from J, leaving 6 bases between. CDR1 and CDR2 (germline): ENHRY, SYGVKD. The CDR3 has 11 amino acids. CDR3 bases: TGTGCCATCACCCAGGATGAAAAACTGTTTTTT. Its translation: CAITQDEKLFF.

This clone appeared a few times. The chain has TRBV29-1 and TRBJ1-2, with 9 positions matching TRBD1. V gave up 6 bases and J gave up 9 bases; unmatched junction bases: 11. The V gene's germline CDR1 is SQVTM and CDR2 ANQGSEA. The CDR3 covers 13 residues. The chain's CDR3 is CSVTVGQGMSYTF. Written as DNA, the CDR3 is TGCAGCGTGACCGTGGGACAGGGTATGAGCTACACCTTC. The full variable domain, with the rest looked up from reference TRBV29-1 and TRBJ1-2, is SAVISQKPSRDICQRGTSLTIQCQVDSQVTMMFWYRQQPGQSLTLIATANQGSEATYESGFVIDKFPISRPNLTFSTLTVSNMSPEDSSIYLCSVTVGQGMSYTFGSGTRLTVV.

For the CDR3, the DNA is TGTGCCAGCGGTTCGACAGTAGGGGAGACCCAGTACTTC. It encodes CASGSTVGETQYF. The V and J genes are TRBV14 and TRBJ2-5; maybe TRBD1 (5 bases). V shed 8 bases and J shed 5 bases, with 15 bases lying between them. The germline CDR1 and CDR2 sequences are SGHDN and FVKESK. The CDR3 has 13 residues.

This chain uses TRBV10-3 with TRBJ2-2; D possibly corresponds to TRBD2 (5 bases). From germline, CDR1 is ENHRY and CDR2 SYGVKD. V shed 7 bases and J shed 7 bases, with 19 bases lying between them. This CDR3 has 15 residues. The CDR3 DNA is TGTGCCATCACGGACGGGGAAAGGGTAGGCGGGGAGCTGTTTTTT. This sequence encodes CAITDGERVGGELFF.

The chain combines TRBV5-1 with TRBJ2-5; 8 nucleotides line up with TRBD1. CDR3 length equals 15 residues. Germline CDR1 is SGHRS and CDR2 is YFSETQ. With 0 bases clipped from V and 5 bases from J, the junction kept 6 bases outside the gene matches. CDR3 loop: CASSLEQGVWETQYF. The CDR3 DNA follows: TGCGCCAGCAGCTTGGAACAGGGGGTGTGGGAGACCCAGTACTTC.

The V and J genes are TRBV5-1 and TRBJ1-2; D ambiguous. Trimming shortened V by 7 bases and J by 0 bases, and 19 bases separated the two germline ends. The CDR3 runs 16 residues. The germline V gene has CDR1 SGHRS and CDR2 YFSETQ. The CDR3 nucleotides read TGCGCCAGCCGGCTCACGTCAACGGGGTCTAACTATGGCTACACCTTC. As protein: CASRLTSTGSNYGYTF. Complete variable domain (other parts from reference TRBV5-1 and TRBJ1-2): KAGVTQTPRYLIKTRGQQVTLSCSPISGHRSVSWYQQTPGQGLQFLFEYFSETQRNKGNFPGRFSGRQFSNSRSEMNVSTLELGDSALYLCASRLTSTGSNYGYTFGSGTRLTVV.

The chain combines TRBV7-3 with TRBJ2-2; tentatively, D is TRBD1 (6 bases). The V gene lost 1 base and the J gene lost 5 bases, with 14 bases spanning the gap. The CDR3 totals 16 residues. CDR1 is SGHTA, CDR2 FQGTGA, per germline. The CDR3 DNA sequence: TGTGCCAGCAGCTTAAGAACTGGGACACTTACCGGGGAGCTGTTTTTT. This sequence encodes CASSLRTGTLTGELFF. Filled out from reference TRBV7-3 and TRBJ2-2, the complete variable domain reads GAGVSQTPSNKVTEKGKYVELRCDPISGHTALYWYRQSLGQGPEFLIYFQGTGAADDSGLPNDRFFAVRPEGSVSTLKIQRTERGDSAVYLCASSLRTGTLTGELFFGEGSRLTVL.

The rearrangement joins TRBV7-9 to TRBJ1-1; D may be TRBD1 (5 bases). Germline loops: CDR1 SEHNR, CDR2 FQNEAQ (reference sequence). CDR3 length: 17 residues. V shed 7 bases and J shed 1 base, with 22 bases lying between them. The CDR3 bases are TGTGCCAGCAACTTCCTTGGGGGGGTCGTCAGGAACACTGAAGCTTTCTTT. Its protein is CASNFLGGVVRNTEAFF. The complete variable domain, with remaining parts taken from reference TRBV7-9 and TRBJ1-1, reads DTGVSQNPRHKITKRGQNVTFRCDPISEHNRLYWYRQTLGQGPEFLTYFQNEAQLEKSRLLSDRFSAERPKGSFSTLEIQRTEQGDSAMYLCASNFLGGVVRNTEAFFGQGTRLTVV.

This chain connects TRBV7-3 to TRBJ2-5; D is undetermined. The CDR3 sequence is 14 residues long. V was trimmed by 5 bases and J by 0 bases, leaving 10 bases between them. Germline CDR1 and CDR2: SGHTA and FQGTGA. CDR3 DNA: TGTGCCAGCAGCCCAAGACACAACCAAGAGACCCAGTACTTC. Residues: CASSPRHNQETQYF. Variable domain in full (rest from reference TRBV7-3 and TRBJ2-5): GAGVSQTPSNKVTEKGKYVELRCDPISGHTALYWYRQSLGQGPEFLIYFQGTGAADDSGLPNDRFFAVRPEGSVSTLKIQRTERGDSAVYLCASSPRHNQETQYFGPGTRLLVL.

The CDR3 region has the DNA TGTGCCAGCAGCTTTCAGGGTTCTTGGGAGCAGTACTTC. Encoded protein: CASSFQGSWEQYF. This chain joins TRBV5-4 and TRBJ2-7, with D perhaps TRBD1 (5 bases). Trimming took off 2 bases at V and 7 bases at J, with 13 bases between the two ends. Looked up from germline, CDR1 is SGHNT and CDR2 is YYREEE (reference sequence). There are 13 residues in the CDR3.

The chain carries TRBV5-5 and TRBJ1-4; a weak D match, TRBD1 (5 bases). V was pared by 3 bases and J by 7 bases, with 10 bases between. CDR1 and CDR2 from the germline V gene are SGHKS and YYEKEE (reference sequence). This CDR3 has 13 amino acids. Here the CDR3 reads CASSSGLSEKLFF. The CDR3 region has the DNA TGTGCCAGCAGCTCGGGACTTAGTGAAAAACTGTTTTTT.

This clone occurred a few times. The gene calls are TRBV7-2 and TRBJ2-5, with D perhaps TRBD1 (5 bases). Per the germline V gene, CDR1 is SGHTA and CDR2 is FQGNSA. This CDR3 has 13 residues. V gave up 5 bases and J gave up 5 bases, with 12 bases separating them. The CDR3 spells CASSPRATETQYF. The CDR3 region has the DNA TGTGCCAGCAGCCCCAGGGCGACGGAGACCCAGTACTTC.

The chain carries TRBV5-1 and TRBJ2-7, with TRBD2 identical over 8 bases. Germline CDR1 reads SGHRS; CDR2 reads YFSETQ. The CDR3 is 15 amino acids. Germline trimming cut 4 bases from V and 4 bases from J; bases unmatched to any gene: 10. The CDR3 region has the DNA TGCGCCAGCAGCCCCGGGGGCGGGGGGAGATACGAGCAGTACTTC. It encodes CASSPGGGGRYEQYF. Complete variable domain (other parts from reference TRBV5-1 and TRBJ2-7): KAGVTQTPRYLIKTRGQQVTLSCSPISGHRSVSWYQQTPGQGLQFLFEYFSETQRNKGNFPGRFSGRQFSNSRSEMNVSTLELGDSALYLCASSPGGGGRYEQYFGPGTRLTVT.

This chain connects TRBV7-6 to TRBJ2-7, with TRBD1 matching over 10 bases. V gave up 4 bases and J gave up 3 bases; unmatched junction bases: 6. Germline V gene sequence: CDR1 SGHVS, CDR2 FNYEAQ. This CDR3 spans 15 amino acids. CDR3 amino acids: CASSYGTGDSYEQYF. In nucleotides, the CDR3 is TGTGCCAGCAGCTACGGGACAGGGGACAGCTACGAGCAGTACTTC. Drawing the rest from reference TRBV7-6 and TRBJ2-7, the complete variable domain is GAGVSQSPRYKVTKRGQDVALRCDPISGHVSLYWYRQALGQGPEFLTYFNYEAQQDKSGLPNDRFSAERPEGSISTLTIQRTEQRDSAMYRCASSYGTGDSYEQYFGPGTRLTVT.

CDR3 coding DNA: TGTGCCAGCTTGGCCGCGGGGAACACTGAAGCTTTCTTT. This encodes CASLAAGNTEAFF. The V and J genes are TRBV7-8 and TRBJ1-1; D is undetermined. The V gene's germline CDR1 is SGHVS and CDR2 FQNEAQ. There are 13 residues in the CDR3. Trimming removed 8 bases from V and 1 base from J, with 11 bases in between. Full variable domain (remainder filled in from reference TRBV7-8 and TRBJ1-1): GAGVSQSPRYKVAKRGQDVALRCDPISGHVSLFWYQQALGQGPEFLTYFQNEAQLDKSGLPSDRFFAERPEGSVSTLKIQRTQQEDSAVYLCASLAAGNTEAFFGQGTRLTVV.

This rearrangement joins TRBV6-1 to TRBJ1-3; TRBD1 matches 7 bases. Germline trimming cut 7 bases from V and 5 bases from J; bases unmatched to any gene: 11. The CDR3 runs to 15 residues. CDR1 and CDR2 from the germline V gene are MNHNS and SASEGT. The CDR3 sequence is CASTLGGTARNTIYF. In DNA, the CDR3 is TGTGCCAGCACCCTAGGGGGGACAGCCAGAAACACCATATATTTT.

This rearrangement joins TRBV11-2 to TRBJ1-4, with a weak D call TRBD1 (6 bases). The V end was cut by 5 bases, the J end by 7 bases, with 17 bases between. Germline values: CDR1 SGHAT, CDR2 FQNNGV. The CDR3 spans 15 residues. CDR3 nucleotide sequence: TGTGCCAGCAGCCCCCGGTGGGGGCTGATTGAAAAACTGTTTTTT. Translation gives CASSPRWGLIEKLFF.

The CDR3 spells CASTGLYGYTF. CDR3 DNA sequence: TGTGCCAGCACAGGGTTATATGGCTACACCTTC. The chain is built from TRBV7-2 and TRBJ1-2; maybe TRBD1 (5 bases). The ends were cut back, 7 bases at V and 5 bases at J, with 8 bases in the middle. Looked up from germline, CDR1 is SGHTA and CDR2 is FQGNSA. The CDR3 consists of 11 residues.

This chain links TRBV7-2 with TRBJ2-5, with D possibly being TRBD2 (7 bases). Germline CDR1 and CDR2: SGHTA and FQGNSA. The CDR3 consists of 14 residues. V shed 5 bases and J shed 4 bases, with 14 bases lying between them. Here the CDR3 DNA reads TGTGCCAGCAGCAGCAAGGGAGGGGGAGAGACCCAGTACTTC. This encodes CASSSKGGGETQYF.

This clone appeared a few times. The genes are TRBV28 and TRBJ2-7, with D possibly TRBD1 on 5 matching bases. CDR1 is MDHEN and CDR2 is SYDVKM in the germline V gene. With 3 bases removed from V and 4 bases from J, the gap between germline ends came to 7 bases. The CDR3 extends over 12 amino acids. For the CDR3, the DNA is TGTGCCAGCAGTTTGTACAGGTACGAGCAGTACTTC. Residues: CASSLYRYEQYF.

The chain links TRBV5-1 to TRBJ1-6; D possibly corresponds to TRBD1 (5 bases). Germline V gene sequence: CDR1 SGHRS, CDR2 YFSETQ. CDR3 length equals 14 residues. Trimming stripped 4 bases from V and 10 bases from J, with 15 bases between. Here the CDR3 DNA reads TGCGCCAGCAGCGAGCGGGACCTCATATCACCCCTCCACTTT. As protein: CASSERDLISPLHF.

This clone was detected only once. The chain is built from TRBV4-2 and TRBJ1-3; D remains unclear. The CDR3 length is 14 residues. The germline V and J ends were trimmed by 6 bases and 0 bases, with 9 bases remaining between them. From germline, CDR1 is LGHNA and CDR2 YNFKEQ. CDR3 residues: CASSSGDSGNTIYF. In DNA, the CDR3 is TGTGCCAGCAGTTCGGGTGACTCTGGAAACACCATATATTTT.

The gene calls are TRBV2 and TRBJ1-2, with a weak D call TRBD1 (6 bases). Trimming stripped 0 bases from V and 0 bases from J, with 11 bases between. Germline loops: CDR1 SNHLY, CDR2 FYNNEI. The CDR3 runs to 16 residues. The CDR3 nucleotides read TGTGCCAGCAGTGAAGCCGGGACAAAAGCTAACTATGGCTACACCTTC. This codes for CASSEAGTKANYGYTF.